What follows are 3 T cell receptor beta chains derived from one specimen sequenced in a study of blood T cell repertoires in COVID-19. Sequencing used immunoSEQ multiplex PCR; TCRdb keeps in-frame clones, though not all of them. The sample lists under 450,000 clones, roughly 84% seen once, with just under 3% in the top ten. The sequencing sample was made of PBMCs or T cells enriched from blood (not recorded which). The receptors here all came from a woman younger than 45 who had recovered from COVID-19.

This clone showed up just once. The V gene is TRBV10-3, the J gene TRBJ1-2, with D unresolved. V lost 3 bases and J lost 4, with 9 bases in between. The CDR3 length is 13 residues. Germline V gene sequence: CDR1 ENHRY, CDR2 SYGVKD. The CDR3 loop reads CAISEDMSYGYTF. DNA of the CDR3: TGTGCCATCAGTGAAGACATGAGCTATGGCTACACCTTC.

The chain couples TRBV6-1 to TRBJ2-7; the match to TRBD2 covers 12 bases. The CDR3 is 17 amino acids. Per the germline V gene, CDR1 is MNHNS and CDR2 is SASEGT. The V and J ends lost 1 base and 2 bases, in that order; junction bases with no gene match: 6. Here the CDR3 reads CASSEGLAGDGTYEQYF. CDR3 DNA: TGTGCCAGCAGTGAAGGACTAGCGGGAGATGGGACCTACGAGCAGTACTTC.

This clone was counted a single time. This chain joins TRBV30 and TRBJ1-6; D not certain. CDR1 is GTSNPN, CDR2 SVGIG, per germline (reference sequence). Trimming left V 0 bases short and J 11 bases short, with 11 bases between. The CDR3 is made up of 13 amino acids. CDR3 DNA: TGTGCCTGGAGTGTTGGTGAGGGCACACCCCTCCACTTT. Protein product: CAWSVGEGTPLHF.